A single sample gave rise to the 10 T cell receptor beta chains below, sequenced in a study of identical twins. TCRdb reanalysed the 5' RACE reads using MiXCR and keeps one entry per CDR3 protein. The sample shows over 500,000 distinct CDR3 sequences, roughly a fifth of them seen only once. The data were also submitted as part of a second study, on T cells expressing NK-cell markers.

Sequenced: CD4+ T cells sorted from blood. The receptors shown here come from a woman between 18 and 30 years old in good health.

CDR3 sequence: CASSLAQGLWMWQYF. The CDR3 DNA reads TGTGCCAGCAGCTTGGCTCAGGGCCTTTGGATGTGGCAGTACTTC. V gene TRBV5-8 combines with J gene TRBJ2-7; tentative D call: TRBD1 (5 bases). Trimming removed 0 bases at V and 9 bases at J, with 19 bases between. CDR3 length: 15 amino acids. Germline loops: CDR1 SGHTS, CDR2 YDEGEE.

The V call is TRBV12-3 or TRBV12-4, the J call TRBJ2-7; 9 bases map to TRBD1. With V trimmed by 9 bases and J by 5 bases, 8 bases remained unmatched. CDR3 length: 13 amino acids. The CDR3 bases are TGTGCCAGTAAACCTACAGGGGGCCACGAGCAGTACTTC. Its translation is CASKPTGGHEQYF.

The chain couples TRBV4-1 to TRBJ2-5, with TRBD2 matching 13 bases. Germline V gene sequence: CDR1 MGHRA, CDR2 YSYEKL. The CDR3 spans 20 residues. The V segment lost 4 bases and the J segment 5 bases; nucleotides outside the gene matches: 19. CDR3 residues: CASSRRETSGGTLGSETQYF. Written as DNA, the CDR3 is TGCGCCAGCAGCCGGAGGGAGACTAGCGGGGGGACCCTTGGGTCCGAGACCCAGTACTTC.

V usage is TRBV10-3 and J usage is TRBJ1-2; D uncertain. The CDR3 is made up of 13 amino acids. V lost 3 bases to trimming and J lost 2 bases, with 7 bases between them. Germline values: CDR1 ENHRY, CDR2 SYGVKD. CDR3 protein: CAISEQMNYGYTF. The DNA for the CDR3 is TGTGCCATCAGTGAACAGATGAACTATGGCTACACCTTC.

This clonotype has just a few counts. The CDR3 DNA sequence: TGCGCCAGCAGCCAAGAAATGGGAGAGGGTACGCAGTATTTT. Protein: CASSQEMGEGTQYF. The chain combines TRBV4-3 with TRBJ2-3; tentatively, D is TRBD2 (5 bases). V lost 0 bases and J 8 bases, leaving 12 bases between the germline ends. The CDR3 totals 14 residues. CDR1 LGHNA and CDR2 YSLEER come from the germline V gene.

Details on this clonotype: The junction does not match germline at one end; this may be a read error. The gene calls are TRBV20-1 and TRBJ2-1; tentative D call: TRBD2 (6 bases). Germline V gene sequence: CDR1 DFQATT, CDR2 SNEGSKA (reference sequence). The CDR3 covers 14 residues. The CDR3 loop is CSASGGDFYKEQFF. The CDR3 DNA reads TGCAGTGCTAGCGGGGGAGATTTCTACAAAGAGCAGTTCTTC.

The chain has TRBV15 and TRBJ1-2, with D tentatively TRBD1 (6 bases). CDR1 and CDR2 from the germline V gene are LNHNV and YYDKDF (reference sequence). This CDR3 comprises 13 residues. Trimming removed 5 bases from V and 8 bases from J, with 15 bases in between. CDR3 sequence: CATSQDSSWGYTF. CDR3 DNA sequence: TGTGCCACCAGCCAGGACAGTTCCTGGGGCTACACCTTC.

The rearrangement uses TRBV5-4 and TRBJ2-7, with 10 bases matching TRBD1. With V trimmed by 3 bases and J by 4 bases, 7 bases remained unmatched. Looked up from germline, CDR1 is SGHNT and CDR2 is YYREEE (reference sequence). The CDR3 has 15 residues. This chain's CDR3 is CASSSPGTGVYEQYF. The CDR3 bases are TGTGCCAGCAGCTCCCCCGGGACAGGGGTTTACGAGCAGTACTTC.

The V gene is TRBV7-6, the J gene TRBJ2-7; D remains ambiguous. The CDR3 has 13 residues. In germline, CDR1 is SGHVS, CDR2 FNYEAQ. V lost 5 bases, J lost 1 base, and 9 bases lay in between. CDR3 region: CASSRVQSYEQYF. In DNA, the CDR3 is TGTGCCAGCAGCCGGGTACAGTCCTACGAGCAGTACTTC.

This clonotype has a handful of counts. The genes are TRBV29-1 and TRBJ2-5; D perhaps matches TRBD2 (5 bases). The CDR3 contains 12 residues. The V end lost 7 bases, the J end lost 1 base, and 10 bases lay between the germline ends. Per germline, CDR1 SQVTM and CDR2 ANQGSEA. CDR3 DNA: TGCAGCGAACTAGGGATCCAAGAGACCCAGTACTTC. Translated, it gives CSELGIQETQYF.